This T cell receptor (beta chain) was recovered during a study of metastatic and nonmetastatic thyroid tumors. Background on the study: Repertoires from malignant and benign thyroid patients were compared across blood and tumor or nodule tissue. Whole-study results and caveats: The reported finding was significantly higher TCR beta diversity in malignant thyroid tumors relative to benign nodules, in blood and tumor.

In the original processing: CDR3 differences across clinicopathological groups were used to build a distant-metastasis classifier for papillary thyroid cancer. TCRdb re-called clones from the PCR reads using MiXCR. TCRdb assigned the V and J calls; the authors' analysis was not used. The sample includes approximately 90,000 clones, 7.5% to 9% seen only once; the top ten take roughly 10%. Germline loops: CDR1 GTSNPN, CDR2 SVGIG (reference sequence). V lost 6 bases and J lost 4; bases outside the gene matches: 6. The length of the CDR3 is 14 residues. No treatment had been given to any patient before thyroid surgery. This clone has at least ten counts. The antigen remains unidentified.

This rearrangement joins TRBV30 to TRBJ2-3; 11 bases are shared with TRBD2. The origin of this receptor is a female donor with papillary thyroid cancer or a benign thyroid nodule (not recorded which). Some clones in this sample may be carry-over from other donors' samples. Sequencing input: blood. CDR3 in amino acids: CACLLAGAPDTQYF. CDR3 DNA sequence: TGTGCCTGCCTACTAGCGGGAGCCCCAGATACGCAGTATTTT.